This TCR beta chain stems from a study of T cell responses to AZD1222 COVID-19 vaccine (dated by TCRdb to the early 2020s). Describing the broader study: TCR sequencing was performed for about 250 trial participants, of whom around 200 were given two doses of AZD1222 and 26 were given two doses of MenACWY control vaccine. Trial participants were enrolled by age into 18-55, 56-69 and 70-plus year subgroups, with 148, 28 and 57 TCR-sequenced participants respectively.

The junction shows trimming of 2 bases on V and 4 bases on J, and the gene matches do not reach 3 bases of it. The CDR3, cysteine through phenylalanine, is 14 amino acids long. Only CDR3 DNA remains: 42 bases, in frame from the first base. The CDR1 and CDR2 encoded by the germline V gene (reference sequence) are GTSNPN and SVGIG. The CDR3 regions of human TCRbeta chains were subjected to immunosequencing. The authors' pipeline ran thus. Repertoire TCRs were matched against a reference library of SARS-CoV-2-specific TCRs generated with the MIRA antigen-specificity platform. Breadth was defined as the fraction of unique TCRs that were SARS-CoV-2-associated. Depth was defined as the fraction of total T cells that were SARS-CoV-2-associated. Using the MIRA data, each spike-specific TCR was mapped to the spike region that the TCR reacts to and placed in a CD4 or CD8 class. Log10-transformed breadth and depth values were compared by one-way ANOVA with Sidak's multiple comparisons tests. The source is immuneACCESS, and TCRdb retained only in-frame sequences with V and J called. Part of the clones is not carried over; for the studies checked, unresolved V genes explain less than half of this, and the remainder is unexplained. The DNA was the basis for D and trimming; V, J and clone size are from that table. The sample contains some 80,000 clones, approximately 89% of them found a single time. The leading ten clones occupy 10% of the sample.

The time point label of this sample denotes: about 28 days (+/-7) after the second vaccine dose. Taken with the paper, the label for treatment or condition translates to: meningococcal conjugate vaccine given as trial control. Vaccinee samples came from UK trials COV001 and COV002, including a single-blind randomized controlled phase 2/3 trial of AZD1222 (ChAdOx1 nCoV-19) in healthy adults. For TCRbeta chain sequencing, PBMC samples from trial participants were taken at day 0 and at day 28 after the second dose. Summary of the overall study and its limitations: Most participants were white British and females outnumbered males, and the authors suggested that clonal diversity may have been underestimated. No day 14 peak-response samples were available, so repertoires were characterized only after the peak T cell response. The 56-69-year group was small, and its depth increase did not reach significance, likely because of low power. Reportedly, almost half of the unique spike-specific TCRs recognized epitopes lying outside the regions that are mutated in the B.1.351 and B.1.1.7 variants. A significant rise in spike-specific TCR breadth and depth was observed after two AZD1222 doses relative to day 0 and relative to MenACWY recipients. The vaccine-associated CD4 TCRs covered the entire spike protein, and the dominant responses fell in regions 160-218 and 743-854. Conclusions about previously exposed vaccinees are limited, since just five to seven AZD1222 recipients were seropositive for SARS-CoV-2 at baseline.

A word on this clone: Its antigen target is currently unknown. Within one base of it there is no much larger clone, and no base qualities were kept.

The chain employs TRBV30 and TRBJ2-5, and TRBD2 aligns with 11 junction nucleotides. The source of this sequence is an adult who received the MenACWY meningococcal vaccine as a control. Material: peripheral blood, obtained 28 days after the second dose of the MenACWY control vaccine. The bases read TGTGCCTGGAGTAATAGCGGGGGGGCAGAGACCCAGTACTTC. Its protein reads: CAWSNSGGAETQYF.